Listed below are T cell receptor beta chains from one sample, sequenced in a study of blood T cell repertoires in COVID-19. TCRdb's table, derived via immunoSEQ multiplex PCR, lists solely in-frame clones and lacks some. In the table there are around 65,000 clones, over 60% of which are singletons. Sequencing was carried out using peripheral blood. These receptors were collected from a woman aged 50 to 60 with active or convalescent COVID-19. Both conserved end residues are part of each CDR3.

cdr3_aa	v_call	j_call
CASSQSLPRLAPNEQFF	TRBV4-1	TRBJ2-1
CASNGGRTGTQYF	TRBV6-5	TRBJ2-3
CASSLLGEQFF	TRBV5-6	TRBJ2-1
CASRPDRAYGYTF	TRBV5-4	TRBJ1-2
CASSLQGQTQYF	TRBV6-2/TRBV6-3	TRBJ2-5
CASSRTQGAVNIQYF	TRBV4-3	TRBJ2-4
CATNRVMNTEAFF	TRBV6-5	TRBJ1-1
CASSDARGGETQYF	TRBV9	TRBJ2-5
CATSAWGRGNHEQYF	TRBV24-1	TRBJ2-7
CASSLEGDQPQHF	TRBV7-2	TRBJ1-5
CASSTPGGPNNSPLHF	TRBV19	TRBJ1-6
CASSSGRGHEQFF	TRBV12-3/TRBV12-4	TRBJ2-1
CASSLGLAGSVGTDTQYF	TRBV5-6	TRBJ2-3
CASRAGKSPLHF	TRBV3-1/TRBV3-2	TRBJ1-6
CASSESTGTQYF	TRBV9	TRBJ2-3
CASSPMLGTGEGYTF	TRBV7-2	TRBJ1-2
CASSQGYSTDTQYF	TRBV4-1	TRBJ2-3
CASSLGRTGVKPYGYTF	TRBV5-6	TRBJ1-2
CASSLSRGTEAFF	TRBV5-1	TRBJ1-1
CASSVTSGSFSYEQYF	TRBV7-9	TRBJ2-7
CASSLKPGGNTEAFF	TRBV5-1	TRBJ1-1
CASSFTGTTNSPLHF	TRBV7-9	TRBJ1-6
CASTDPGQVPEAFF	TRBV19	TRBJ1-1
CASRGGVRDRGRDEQFF	TRBV19	TRBJ2-1